This is a list of T cell receptor beta chains from one sample in a study of radiation and T cells in renal cell carcinoma. The data were produced by immunoSEQ multiplex PCR, yet TCRdb's version contains in-frame clones alone and is incomplete. In the table there are 18,000 or so clones, roughly 60% of which are singletons. Sequenced material: tumor tissue, taken from a patient whose treatment was nephrectomy without radiotherapy. The receptors stem from a man in his fifties with renal cell carcinoma. Each CDR3 is given with its conserved first and last residue. The D gene is left open where the match is weak. For some rows the clone size is stated as once, few or many, or as a class when expanded; others skip it.

TRBV5-6,TRBJ2-1,-,TRBD2,TGTGCCAGCAGCTTGAGACTAGCGGGAAATGAGCAGTTCTTC,CASSLRLAGNEQFF
TRBV29-1,TRBJ2-1,-,TRBD1,TGCAGCGTCACCAAACAGGGGAAGATCTCCTACAATGAGCAGTTCTTC,CSVTKQGKISYNEQFF
TRBV29-1,TRBJ1-3,-,TRBD1,TGCAGCGTTGGCCAGGGGGCTGGAAACACCATATATTTT,CSVGQGAGNTIYF
TRBV19,TRBJ2-2,-,-,TGTGCCAGTAGTATCGGGACTCGGAACACCGGGGAGCTGTTTTTT,CASSIGTRNTGELFF
TRBV5-1,TRBJ2-7,-,-,TGCGCCAGCAGCTTGGAATCAGCGGATCCAGCTTCCTACGAGCAGTACTTC,CASSLESADPASYEQYF
TRBV4-3,TRBJ1-2,-,-,TGCGCCAGCAGCCAAGGGCAGGGGATCTATGGCTACACCTTC,CASSQGQGIYGYTF
TRBV4-3,TRBJ1-2,-,-,TGCGCCAGCAGCCAAGATATCCAGGGCGTCAACTATGGCTACACCTTC,CASSQDIQGVNYGYTF
TRBV4-3,TRBJ2-3,-,-,TGCGCCAGCAGCCAAGGGAGCTTTAGCACAGATACGCAGTATTTT,CASSQGSFSTDTQYF
TRBV5-4,TRBJ1-1,-,-,TGTGCCAGCAGCCAGGGGAGGCGAGCTTTCTTT,CASSQGRRAFF
TRBV13,TRBJ1-2,few,TRBD1,TGTGCCAGCAGCTTAGGGGGACAGGGGACCTATGGCTACACCTTC,CASSLGGQGTYGYTF
TRBV2,TRBJ1-3,-,-,TGTGCCAGTGTAGTCAACTCTGGAAACACCATATATTTT,CASVVNSGNTIYF
TRBV19,TRBJ1-2,many,-,TGTGCCAGTAGGAGACAGGAGAATAACTATGGCTACACCTTC,CASRRQENNYGYTF
TRBV7-9,TRBJ2-3,-,TRBD2,TGCGCCAGCAGCCCCGCCCGGCCTAGCGGGTATACGCAGTATTTT,CASSPARPSGYTQYF
TRBV7-2,TRBJ2-3,-,-,TGTGCCAGCGGCTCCTCGCGCTCAGATACGCAGTATTTT,CASGSSRSDTQYF
TRBV7-9,TRBJ1-5,-,-,TGTGCCAGCAGCCGATCCGTGGGGGGCTCAGGTCAGCCCCAGCATTTT,CASSRSVGGSGQPQHF
TRBV4-1,TRBJ2-2,once,TRBD2,TGCGCCAGCAGCTCGAGCGGGGGGATCACCGGGGAGCTGTTTTTT,CASSSSGGITGELFF
TRBV4-1,TRBJ1-3,few,-,TGCGCCAGCAGCCAAAGGGGTTCTGGAAACACCATATATTTT,CASSQRGSGNTIYF
TRBV10-3,TRBJ2-7,-,-,TGTGCCATCAGTGAGAACTACGAGCAGTACTTC,CAISENYEQYF
TRBV4-1,TRBJ1-1,few,-,TGCGCCAGCAGCCAGATGGGAGGGACTCTTGAAGCTTTCTTT,CASSQMGGTLEAFF
TRBV28,TRBJ2-6,-,-,TGTGCCAGCAGTACCAGGGGAACTGGGGCCAACGTCCTGACTTTC,CASSTRGTGANVLTF
TRBV4-1,TRBJ2-2,-,TRBD2,TGCGCCAGCAGCCAAGATCACCAGCGGGGGAACACCGGGGAGCTGTTTTTT,CASSQDHQRGNTGELFF
TRBV7-2,TRBJ2-2,-,-,TGTGCCAGCAGCTTATTGGCAGACGGGGAGCTGTTTTTT,CASSLLADGELFF
TRBV27,TRBJ1-1,medium-sized,-,TGTGCCAGCAGTCCCTGGACGGGAAACACTGAAGCTTTCTTT,CASSPWTGNTEAFF
TRBV9,TRBJ1-1,-,-,TGTGCCAGCAGCGTAGGGACCCGCGCTGAAGCTTTCTTT,CASSVGTRAEAFF
TRBV4-1,TRBJ1-2,-,-,TGCGACAGCAGCCAAGTGGGGTCAGAGTGGTTGGCTAACTATGGCTACACCTTC,CDSSQVGSEWLANYGYTF
TRBV6-6,TRBJ1-4,-,-,TGTGCCAGCCGTCAAACGTCTCTCGGAAAACTGTTTTTT,CASRQTSLGKLFF
TRBV6-5,TRBJ1-5,few,-,-,CASILDRGYNQPQHF
TRBV5-4,TRBJ2-5,-,TRBD2,TGTGCCAGCAGCTTGTCTAGCGGACAAGAGACCCAGTACTTC,CASSLSSGQETQYF
TRBV4-1,TRBJ2-1,-,-,TGCGCCAGCAGCCAACGGACAGAAGCCTACAATGAGCAGTTCTTC,CASSQRTEAYNEQFF
TRBV19,TRBJ1-1,few,-,TGTGCCAGTAGTATTTCCCCAGTGAACACTGAAGCTTTCTTT,CASSISPVNTEAFF
TRBV11-2,TRBJ2-1,few,-,TGTGCCAGCAGCTTATATCTGGGAGGAAACGATGAGCAGTTCTTC,CASSLYLGGNDEQFF
TRBV7-9,TRBJ2-1,-,TRBD1,TGTGCCAGCAGCTTAGAACCGGGACAGGGTGGATTTAGGGAGCAGTTCTTC,CASSLEPGQGGFREQFF
TRBV4-3,TRBJ2-7,-,-,TGCGCCAGCAGCCAAGATCTGGGGGGCGGCTCCTACGAGCAGTACTTC,CASSQDLGGGSYEQYF
TRBV5-4,TRBJ2-1,-,TRBD2,TGTGCCAGCAGACCATTTAGCGGGAGCTCCTACAATGAGCAGTTCTTC,CASRPFSGSSYNEQFF
TRBV4-2,TRBJ1-4,few,-,TGTGCCAGCAGCCCACAAGTATCCGGCGATAATGAAAAACTGTTTTTT,CASSPQVSGDNEKLFF
TRBV13,TRBJ2-4,few,-,TGTGCCAGCAGCTTAGGCGTCAACATTCAGTACTTC,CASSLGVNIQYF
TRBV28,TRBJ1-5,many,-,TGTGCCAGCATGGCGGATAGCAATCAGCCCCAGCATTTT,CASMADSNQPQHF
TRBV19,TRBJ1-2,-,-,TGTGCCAGTAGTATCCGCGGCACTGTCATCCATGGCTACACCTTC,CASSIRGTVIHGYTF
TRBV5-6,TRBJ2-1,-,-,TGTGCCAGCAGAAAAGGATACAATGAGCAGTTCTTC,CASRKGYNEQFF
TRBV15,TRBJ2-6,-,-,TGTGCCACCAGCCTTAGCAGCGGCTTTGGGGCCAACGTCCTGACTTTC,CATSLSSGFGANVLTF